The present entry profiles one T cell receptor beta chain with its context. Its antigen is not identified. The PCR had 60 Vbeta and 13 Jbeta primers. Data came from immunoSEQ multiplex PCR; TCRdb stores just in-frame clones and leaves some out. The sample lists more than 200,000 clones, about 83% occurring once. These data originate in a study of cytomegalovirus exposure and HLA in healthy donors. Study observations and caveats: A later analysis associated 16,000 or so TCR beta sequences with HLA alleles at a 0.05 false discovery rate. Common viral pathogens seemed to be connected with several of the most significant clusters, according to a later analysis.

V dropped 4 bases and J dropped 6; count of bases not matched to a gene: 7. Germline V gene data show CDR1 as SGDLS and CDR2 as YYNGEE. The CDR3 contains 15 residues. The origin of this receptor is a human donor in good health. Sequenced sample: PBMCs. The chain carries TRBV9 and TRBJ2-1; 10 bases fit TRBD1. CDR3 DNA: TGTGCCAGCAGCCCGAGACAGGGGGCACTCAATGAGCAGTTCTTC. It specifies CASSPRQGALNEQFF.